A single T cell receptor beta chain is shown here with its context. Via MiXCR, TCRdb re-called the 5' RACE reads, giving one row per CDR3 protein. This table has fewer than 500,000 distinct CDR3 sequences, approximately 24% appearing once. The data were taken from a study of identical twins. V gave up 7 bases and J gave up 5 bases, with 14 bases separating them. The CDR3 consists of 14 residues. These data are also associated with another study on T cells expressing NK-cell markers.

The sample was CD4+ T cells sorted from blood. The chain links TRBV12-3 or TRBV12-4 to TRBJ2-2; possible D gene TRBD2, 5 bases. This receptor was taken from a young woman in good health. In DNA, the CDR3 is TGTGCCAGCAACGCGAGGACTGAGACCGGGGAGCTGTTTTTT. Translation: CASNARTETGELFF.